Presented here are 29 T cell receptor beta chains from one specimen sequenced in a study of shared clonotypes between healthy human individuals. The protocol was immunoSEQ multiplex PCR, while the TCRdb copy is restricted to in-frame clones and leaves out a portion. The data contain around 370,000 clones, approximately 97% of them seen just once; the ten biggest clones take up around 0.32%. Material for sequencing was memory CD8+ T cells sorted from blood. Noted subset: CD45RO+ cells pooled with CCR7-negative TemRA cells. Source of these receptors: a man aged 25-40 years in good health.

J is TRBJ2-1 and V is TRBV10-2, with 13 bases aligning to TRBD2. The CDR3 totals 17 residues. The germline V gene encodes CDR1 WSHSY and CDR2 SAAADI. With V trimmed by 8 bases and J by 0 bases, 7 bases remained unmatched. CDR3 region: CASRTSGSLSSYNEQFF. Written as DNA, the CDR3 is TGCGCCAGCCGGACTAGCGGGAGCCTAAGCTCCTACAATGAGCAGTTCTTC.

CDR3 residues: CAGGGLAEPTDTQYF. CDR3 in DNA: TGTGCCGGGGGGGGACTAGCGGAGCCCACAGATACGCAGTATTTT. The chain combines TRBV2 with TRBJ2-3; 11 bases are a match to TRBD2. With 11 bases clipped from V and 2 bases from J, the junction kept 9 bases outside the gene matches. Germline lookup yields CDR1 SNHLY and CDR2 FYNNEI. This CDR3 is built from 15 residues.

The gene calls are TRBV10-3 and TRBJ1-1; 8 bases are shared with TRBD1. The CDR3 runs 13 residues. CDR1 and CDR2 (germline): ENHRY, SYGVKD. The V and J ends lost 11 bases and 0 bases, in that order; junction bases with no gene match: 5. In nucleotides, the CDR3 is TGTGCCGTACAGGGGGACTTGAACACTGAAGCTTTCTTT. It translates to CAVQGDLNTEAFF.

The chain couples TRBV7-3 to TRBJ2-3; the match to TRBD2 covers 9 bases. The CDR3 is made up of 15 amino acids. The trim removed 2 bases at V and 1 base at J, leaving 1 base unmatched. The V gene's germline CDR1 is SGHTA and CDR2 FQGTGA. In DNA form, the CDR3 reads TGTGCCAGCAGCTTACTAGCGGGACGCACAGATACGCAGTATTTT. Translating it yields CASSLLAGRTDTQYF.

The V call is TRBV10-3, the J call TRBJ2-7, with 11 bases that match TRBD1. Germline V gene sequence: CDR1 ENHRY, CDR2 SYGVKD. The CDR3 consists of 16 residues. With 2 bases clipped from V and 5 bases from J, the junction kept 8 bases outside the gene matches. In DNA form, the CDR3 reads TGTGCCATCAGTGAGGACCCGGGACAGGGGGGCCACGAGCAGTACTTC. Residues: CAISEDPGQGGHEQYF.

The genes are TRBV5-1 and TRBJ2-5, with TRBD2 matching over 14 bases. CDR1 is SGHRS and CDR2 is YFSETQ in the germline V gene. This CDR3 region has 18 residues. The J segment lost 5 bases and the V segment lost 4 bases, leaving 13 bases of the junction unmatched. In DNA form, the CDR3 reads TGCGCCAGCAGCCCCCCTTCGGGACTAGCGGGAGTGCATGAGACCCAGTACTTC. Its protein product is CASSPPSGLAGVHETQYF.

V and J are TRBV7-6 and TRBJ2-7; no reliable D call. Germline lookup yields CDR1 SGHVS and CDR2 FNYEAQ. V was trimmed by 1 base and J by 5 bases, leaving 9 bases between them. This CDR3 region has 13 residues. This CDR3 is CASSLGSLDEQYF. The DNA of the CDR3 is TGTGCCAGCAGCTTAGGGTCCCTGGACGAGCAGTACTTC.

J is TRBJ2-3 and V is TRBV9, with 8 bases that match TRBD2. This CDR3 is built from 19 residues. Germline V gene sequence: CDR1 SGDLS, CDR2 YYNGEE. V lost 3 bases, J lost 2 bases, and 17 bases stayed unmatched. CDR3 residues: CASSGVAGRTELHTDTQYF. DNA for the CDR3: TGTGCCAGCAGCGGGGTAGCGGGACGGACCGAACTCCACACAGATACGCAGTATTTT.

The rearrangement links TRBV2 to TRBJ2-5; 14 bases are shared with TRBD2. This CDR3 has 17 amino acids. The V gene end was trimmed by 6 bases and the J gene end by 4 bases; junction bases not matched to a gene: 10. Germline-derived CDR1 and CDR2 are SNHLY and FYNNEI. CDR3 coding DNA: TGTGCCAGCAGGCTGACTAGCGGGAGGGCCGGCGGAGAGACCCAGTACTTC. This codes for CASRLTSGRAGGETQYF.

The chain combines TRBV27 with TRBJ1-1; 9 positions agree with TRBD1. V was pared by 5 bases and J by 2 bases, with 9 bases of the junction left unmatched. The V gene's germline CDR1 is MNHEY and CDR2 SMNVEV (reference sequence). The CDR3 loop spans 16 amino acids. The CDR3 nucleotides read TGTGCCAGCAGTAAGACAGGGGGAATGGGTAACACTGAAGCTTTCTTT. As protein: CASSKTGGMGNTEAFF.

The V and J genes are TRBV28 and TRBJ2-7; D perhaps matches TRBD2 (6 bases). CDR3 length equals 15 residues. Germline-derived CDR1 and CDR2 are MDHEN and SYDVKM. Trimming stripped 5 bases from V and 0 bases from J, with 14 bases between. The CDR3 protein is CASSVSGLDSYEQYF. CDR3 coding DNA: TGTGCCAGCAGTGTTAGCGGTTTAGACTCCTACGAGCAGTACTTC.

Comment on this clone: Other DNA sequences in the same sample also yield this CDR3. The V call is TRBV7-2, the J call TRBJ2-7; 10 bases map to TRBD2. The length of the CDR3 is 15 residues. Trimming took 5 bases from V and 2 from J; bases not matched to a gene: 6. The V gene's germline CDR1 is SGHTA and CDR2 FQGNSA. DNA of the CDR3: TGTGCCAGCAGCCTGAGGACTAGCGGCCCCTACGAGCAGTACTTC. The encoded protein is CASSLRTSGPYEQYF.

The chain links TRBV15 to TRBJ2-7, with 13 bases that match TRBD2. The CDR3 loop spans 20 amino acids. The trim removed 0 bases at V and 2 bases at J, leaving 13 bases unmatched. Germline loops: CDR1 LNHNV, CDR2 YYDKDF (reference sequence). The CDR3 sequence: CATSRDYSGLAGTTPYEQYF. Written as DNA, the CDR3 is TGTGCCACCAGCAGAGATTATTCGGGACTAGCGGGAACCACCCCCTACGAGCAGTACTTC.

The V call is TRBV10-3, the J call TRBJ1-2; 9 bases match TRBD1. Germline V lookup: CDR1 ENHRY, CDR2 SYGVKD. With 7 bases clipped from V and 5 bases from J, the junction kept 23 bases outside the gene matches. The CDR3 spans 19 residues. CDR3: CAINELTGGSTNPSYGYTF. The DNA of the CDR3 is TGTGCCATCAACGAGCTTACAGGGGGCTCAACGAATCCCTCTTATGGCTACACCTTC.

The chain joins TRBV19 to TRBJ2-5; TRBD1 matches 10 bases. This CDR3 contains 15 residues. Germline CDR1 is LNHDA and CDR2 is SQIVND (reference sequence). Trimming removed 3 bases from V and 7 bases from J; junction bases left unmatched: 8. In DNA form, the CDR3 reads TGTGCCAGTAGTATCGCAGGGACAGGGGTTGCGACCCAGTACTTC. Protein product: CASSIAGTGVATQYF.

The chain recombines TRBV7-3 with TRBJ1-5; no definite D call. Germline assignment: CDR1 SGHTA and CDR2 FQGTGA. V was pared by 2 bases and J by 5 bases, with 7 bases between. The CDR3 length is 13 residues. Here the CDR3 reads CASSLELDQPQHF. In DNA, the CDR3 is TGTGCCAGCAGCTTAGAGCTCGATCAGCCCCAGCATTTT.

The CDR3 coding sequence is TGTGCCAGCAGTCCGGCGGGTGTGGAGACTAGCACAGATACGCAGTATTTT. Translated: CASSPAGVETSTDTQYF. This chain uses TRBV28 with TRBJ2-3, with D perhaps matching TRBD2 (5 bases). Germline V gives CDR1 MDHEN, CDR2 SYDVKM. Trimming cost V 5 bases and J 0 bases, with 18 bases left between them. There are 17 residues in the CDR3.

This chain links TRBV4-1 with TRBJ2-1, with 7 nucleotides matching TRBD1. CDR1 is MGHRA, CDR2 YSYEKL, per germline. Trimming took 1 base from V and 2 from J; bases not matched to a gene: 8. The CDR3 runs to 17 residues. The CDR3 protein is CASSQGPQGPPYNEQFF. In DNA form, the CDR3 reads TGCGCCAGCAGCCAAGGGCCACAGGGGCCCCCCTACAATGAGCAGTTCTTC.

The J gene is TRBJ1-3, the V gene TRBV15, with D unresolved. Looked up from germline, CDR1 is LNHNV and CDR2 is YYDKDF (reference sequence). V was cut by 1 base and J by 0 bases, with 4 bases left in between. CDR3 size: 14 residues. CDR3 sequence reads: CATSRALSGNTIYF. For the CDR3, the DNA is TGTGCCACCAGCAGAGCCCTCTCTGGAAACACCATATATTTT.

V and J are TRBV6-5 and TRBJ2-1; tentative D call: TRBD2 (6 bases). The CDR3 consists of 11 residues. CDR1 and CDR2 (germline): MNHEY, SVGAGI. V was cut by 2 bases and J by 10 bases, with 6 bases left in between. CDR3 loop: CASSYGGEQFF. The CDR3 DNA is TGTGCCAGCAGTTACGGGGGGGAGCAGTTCTTC.

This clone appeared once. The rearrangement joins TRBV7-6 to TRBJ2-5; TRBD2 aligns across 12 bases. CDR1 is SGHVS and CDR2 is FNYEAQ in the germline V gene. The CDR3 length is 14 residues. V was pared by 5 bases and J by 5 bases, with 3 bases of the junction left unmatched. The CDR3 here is CASSPTSGGETQYF. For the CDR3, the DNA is TGTGCCAGCAGCCCTACTAGCGGGGGGGAGACCCAGTACTTC. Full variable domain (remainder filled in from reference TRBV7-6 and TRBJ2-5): GAGVSQSPRYKVTKRGQDVALRCDPISGHVSLYWYRQALGQGPEFLTYFNYEAQQDKSGLPNDRFSAERPEGSISTLTIQRTEQRDSAMYRCASSPTSGGETQYFGPGTRLLVL.

The CDR3 DNA is TGTGCCAGCAGTTCCCCCGTTGGCGGGAAGGGTAATGAGCAGTTCTTC. It codes for CASSSPVGGKGNEQFF. The V gene is TRBV28, the J gene TRBJ2-1, with a weak D call TRBD2 (6 bases). CDR1 and CDR2 from the germline V gene are MDHEN and SYDVKM. The V and J ends lost 4 bases and 7 bases respectively, with 20 bases between them. This CDR3 is built from 16 residues.

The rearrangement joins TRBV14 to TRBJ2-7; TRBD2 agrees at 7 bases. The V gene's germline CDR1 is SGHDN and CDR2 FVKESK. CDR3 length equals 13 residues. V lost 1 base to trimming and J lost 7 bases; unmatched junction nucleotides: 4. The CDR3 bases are TGTGCCAGCAGCCAAGTAGAGGGAGGGGAGCAGTACTTC. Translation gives CASSQVEGGEQYF.

Written as DNA, the CDR3 is TGTGCCAGCAGTGAAGCCGGGACCGACAATGAAAAACTGTTTTTT. Translated: CASSEAGTDNEKLFF. This chain links TRBV28 with TRBJ1-4; D is possibly TRBD1 (5 bases). Looked up from germline, CDR1 is MDHEN and CDR2 is SYDVKM. V was trimmed by 5 bases and J by 5 bases, leaving 15 bases between them. The CDR3 has 15 residues. The variable domain in full, completed from reference TRBV28 and TRBJ1-4, reads DVKVTQSSRYLVKRTGEKVFLECVQDMDHENMFWYRQDPGLGLRLIYFSYDVKMKEKGDIPEGYSVSREKKERFSLILESASTNQTSMYLCASSEAGTDNEKLFFGSGTQLSVL.

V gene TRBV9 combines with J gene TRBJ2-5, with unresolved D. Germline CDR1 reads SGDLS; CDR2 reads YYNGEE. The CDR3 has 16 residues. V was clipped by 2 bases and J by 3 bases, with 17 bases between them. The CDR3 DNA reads TGTGCCAGCAGCGTGAGCGCCCTCGGCTTGGAAGAGACCCAGTACTTC. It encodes CASSVSALGLEETQYF.

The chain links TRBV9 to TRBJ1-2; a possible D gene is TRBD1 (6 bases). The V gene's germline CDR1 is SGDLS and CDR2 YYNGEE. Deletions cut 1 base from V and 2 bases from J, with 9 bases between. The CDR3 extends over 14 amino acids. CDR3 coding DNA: TGTGCCAGCAGCGTAAGCACAGGGAACTATGGCTACACCTTC. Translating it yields CASSVSTGNYGYTF.

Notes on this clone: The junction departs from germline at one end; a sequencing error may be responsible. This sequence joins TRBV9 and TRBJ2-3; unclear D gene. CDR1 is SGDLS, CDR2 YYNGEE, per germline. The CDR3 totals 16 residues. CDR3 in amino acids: CASSVGIVSSRDTQYF. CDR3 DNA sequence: TGTGCCAGCAGCGTGGGGATCGTATCGAGCAGAGATACGCAGTATTTT.

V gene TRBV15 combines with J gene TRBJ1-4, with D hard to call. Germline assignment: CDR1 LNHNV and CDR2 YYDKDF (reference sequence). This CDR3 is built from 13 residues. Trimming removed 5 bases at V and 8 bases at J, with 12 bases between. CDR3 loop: CATSPASWEKLFF. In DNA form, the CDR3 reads TGTGCCACCAGCCCCGCTTCTTGGGAAAAACTGTTTTTT.

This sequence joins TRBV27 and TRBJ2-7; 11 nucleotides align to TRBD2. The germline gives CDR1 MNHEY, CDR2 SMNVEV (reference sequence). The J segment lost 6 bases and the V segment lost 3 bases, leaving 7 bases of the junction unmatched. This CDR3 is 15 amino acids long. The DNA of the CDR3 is TGTGCCAGCAGTTTCCGACTAGCGGGATCGGGCGAGCAGTACTTC. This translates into CASSFRLAGSGEQYF.